This T cell receptor beta chain was profiled in a study of T cells after yellow fever vaccination. For the study at large: Fractions containing few cells were prepared with SMART-Seq v4 Ultra Low Input.

The authors made TCR cDNA by 5'RACE template switching, adding a universal primer site and UMIs. TCRdb redid the calling of the 5' RACE reads with MiXCR, one entry per CDR3 protein. The sample includes 25,000 to 35,000 distinct CDR3 sequences, around 4.8% seen only once; the top ten take 35% to 50%. Study findings and constraints: Booster samples showed a return of most primary-vaccination clones (roughly 96% CD4, approximately 85% CD8). Clonotypes found in both CD4 and CD8 compartments made up a small share.

Trimming pared 11 bases from V and 2 bases from J, leaving 13 bases between. The germline gives CDR1 MNHEY, CDR2 SVGEGT. This CDR3 spans 12 amino acids. Many counts were recorded for this clonotype. Antigen unknown. The chain recombines TRBV6-2 or TRBV6-3 with TRBJ2-7, with a possible D match to TRBD2 (5 bases). This receptor was obtained from a man aged 25 to 40 who received the YFV17D yellow fever vaccine. Specimen: CD8+ T cells sorted from PBMCs, collected 5 days after the yellow fever booster vaccination. This CDR3 is CAGGRAPYEQYF. CDR3 nucleotides: TGTGCCGGCGGGCGGGCGCCCTACGAGCAGTACTTC.